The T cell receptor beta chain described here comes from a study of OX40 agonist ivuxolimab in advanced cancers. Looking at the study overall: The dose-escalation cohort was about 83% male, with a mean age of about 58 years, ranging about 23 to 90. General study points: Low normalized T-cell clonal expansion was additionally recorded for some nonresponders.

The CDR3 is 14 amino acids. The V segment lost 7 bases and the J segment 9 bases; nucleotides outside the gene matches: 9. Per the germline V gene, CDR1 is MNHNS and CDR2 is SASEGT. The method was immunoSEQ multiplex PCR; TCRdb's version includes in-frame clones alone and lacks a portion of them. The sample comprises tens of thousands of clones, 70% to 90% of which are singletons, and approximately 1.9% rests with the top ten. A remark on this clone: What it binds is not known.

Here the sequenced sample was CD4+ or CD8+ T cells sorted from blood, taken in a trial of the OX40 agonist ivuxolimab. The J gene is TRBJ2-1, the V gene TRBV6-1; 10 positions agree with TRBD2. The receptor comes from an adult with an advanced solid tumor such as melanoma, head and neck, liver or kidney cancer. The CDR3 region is CASNPGLAEGEQFF. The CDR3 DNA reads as TGTGCCAGCAACCCCGGACTAGCGGAGGGTGAGCAGTTCTTC.